The rows below give T cell receptor beta chains drawn from one sample of a study of OX40 agonist ivuxolimab in advanced cancers. Using immunoSEQ multiplex PCR, the repertoire was profiled, and TCRdb retains in-frame clones only, with some absent. The table has 90,000 or so clones, roughly nine tenths seen once. The sequencing here drew on CD4+ or CD8+ T cells sorted from blood, taken in a trial of the OX40 agonist ivuxolimab. These receptor sequences come from an adult with an advanced solid tumor such as melanoma, head and neck, liver or kidney cancer. Both conserved end residues are part of each CDR3.

j_gene | v_gene | CDR3aa
TRBJ1-5 | TRBV28 | CASIPRRSYQPQHF
TRBJ1-5 | TRBV6-1 | CASSGTLGNQPQHF
TRBJ2-3 | TRBV5-1 | CASRTGGADTQYF
TRBJ1-3 | TRBV7-2 | CASSLRRVNSGNTIYF
TRBJ2-7 | TRBV15 | CATSRVYYEQYF
TRBJ1-1 | TRBV2 | CASSSDRQNTEAFF
TRBJ1-3 | TRBV6-4 | CARLIGASSGNIIYF
TRBJ2-1 | TRBV2 | CASRITSGSARNEQFF
TRBJ1-2 | TRBV19 | CASFNYGYTF
TRBJ2-3 | TRBV5-1 | CASTPGGSTDTQYF
TRBJ2-1 | TRBV4-1 | CASSLQSGGRYNEQFF
TRBJ1-3 | TRBV27 | CASSLSWRRSGNTIYF
TRBJ2-7 | TRBV6-5 | CASRAGQAYEQYF
TRBJ2-7 | TRBV5-4 | CASSLEPVSYEQYF
TRBJ1-1 | TRBV6-5 | CASGRGRNSGFF
TRBJ1-1 | TRBV10-3 | CAIRADRTTEAFF
TRBJ1-5 | TRBV10-3 | CAISVDRGNQPQHF
TRBJ2-1 | TRBV6-5 | CASSSGLVRGNEQFF
TRBJ1-2 | TRBV4-2 | CASSQDSPRELAYTF
TRBJ2-1 | TRBV7-3 | CASSSARDHEQFF
TRBJ2-3 | TRBV7-9 | CASSLAGSSDTQYF
TRBJ1-2 | TRBV2 | CASRPDRWDYGYTF
TRBJ2-1 | TRBV7-4 | CASSHYSGSDEQFF
TRBJ1-3 | TRBV11-2 | CASSVSDSLSGNTIYF
TRBJ2-3 | TRBV6-5 | CASSPPRGATDTQYF
TRBJ2-2 | TRBV30 | CAWSVQAYTGELFF
TRBJ2-3 | TRBV7-9 | CASSSTGASTDTQYF
TRBJ1-1 | TRBV19 | CASGNKESEAFF
TRBJ1-2 | TRBV4-2 | CASSQDPGQNYGYTF
TRBJ2-7 | TRBV5-6 | CASTPGGGRSYEQYF
TRBJ1-4 | TRBV5-6 | CASSADGLGEKLFF
TRBJ2-1 | TRBV7-2 | CASSKGLAGVTEQFF
TRBJ2-7 | TRBV5-1 | CASSFPYEQYF